The clone carrying this TCR beta chain was found a few times. The germline CDR1 and CDR2 sequences are SGDLS and YYNGEE. The CDR3 runs to 13 residues. Trimming cost V 0 bases and J 5 bases, with 9 bases left between them. Together with a sample-barcoded 5' primer, a J-beta primer mix was included in a second PCR lasting about 7 to 11 cycles. MiXCR was run by TCRdb on the 5' RACE reads, yielding one entry per CDR3 protein. The sample lists about 1,400,000 distinct CDR3 sequences, around two fifths occurring once. This record comes from a study of blood T cells in healthy people across ages. The specimen was blood. This clonotype was sampled from a woman aged 18-29 years in good health. The genes are TRBV9 and TRBJ2-7, with TRBD1 as a possible D gene (5 bases). This CDR3 is CASSVAQGDEQYF. In DNA, the CDR3 is TGTGCCAGCAGCGTAGCTCAAGGGGACGAGCAGTACTTC.